Following are 7 T cell receptor beta chains from one sample sequenced in a study of regulatory and conventional T cells in RAG deficiency. Blood CD4+ CD25-high CD127-low regulatory T cells supplied the genomic DNA template. Sequenced by immunoSEQ multiplex PCR; TCRdb stores in-frame clones only, minus some. The repertoire holds under 7,500 clones, with approximately 89% as singletons. This sample was shared with a second study, whose subject was regulatory T cells. Per that paper: Primers: 52 TRBV forward and 13 TRBJ reverse.

Sequencing input: CD127- CD25+ CD4+ Tregs sorted from blood. These receptors all come from a human donor in good health.

This rearrangement joins TRBV7-2 to TRBJ1-5, with D hard to call. V lost 1 base and J lost 7, with 8 bases in between. The CDR3 consists of 13 residues. Per germline, CDR1 SGHTA and CDR2 FQGNSA. The CDR3 nucleotides are TGTGCCAGCAGCTTAGAGTCGGGACAGCCCCAGCATTTT. Protein sequence: CASSLESGQPQHF.

J is TRBJ2-1 and V is TRBV5-1; the D is unclear. Trimming took 1 base from V and 8 from J, leaving 7 bases between them. The germline V gene has CDR1 SGHRS and CDR2 YFSETQ. The CDR3 covers 12 residues. The CDR3 spells CASSLFTDEQFF. The DNA of the CDR3 is TGCGCCAGCAGCTTGTTTACTGATGAGCAGTTCTTC.

CDR3 region: CASSLDWTAKETQYF. CDR3 DNA sequence: TGCGCCAGCAGCTTGGATTGGACAGCGAAAGAGACCCAGTACTTC. The chain has TRBV5-1 and TRBJ2-5, with D maybe TRBD1 (6 bases). Germline V gene data show CDR1 as SGHRS and CDR2 as YFSETQ. This CDR3 spans 15 amino acids. The V end lost 0 bases, the J end lost 3 bases, and 12 bases lay between the germline ends.

This clone was detected once. The chain has TRBV11-3 and TRBJ2-2; 8 bases are shared with TRBD1. This CDR3 has 16 amino acids. With V trimmed by 5 bases and J by 1 base, 6 bases remained unmatched. Germline lookup yields CDR1 SGHNT and CDR2 YENEEA. CDR3 amino acids: CASSVAGTGNTGELFF. The CDR3 coding sequence is TGTGCCAGCAGCGTCGCCGGGACAGGGAACACCGGGGAGCTGTTTTTT.

V gene TRBV6-5 combines with J gene TRBJ2-2; maybe TRBD2 (5 bases). The CDR3 spans 15 residues. Germline V CDR1 and CDR2: MNHEY, SVGAGI. Trimming took 8 bases from V and 4 from J, leaving 17 bases between them. The CDR3 nucleotides are TGTGCCAGCTACACTTCGGTGGCGGGCACCGGGGAGCTGTTTTTT. Protein sequence: CASYTSVAGTGELFF.

The chain recombines TRBV5-4 with TRBJ1-2; 8 positions agree with TRBD1. Unmatched junction bases numbered 17, after V lost 5 bases and J lost 8 bases. CDR1 and CDR2 from the germline V gene are SGHNT and YYREEE (reference sequence). The CDR3 is 16 residues long. The CDR3 region has the DNA TGTGCCAGCAGTCCCTGGAACCGGCAGGGGGCAGACGGCTACACCTTC. Residues: CASSPWNRQGADGYTF.

This clone showed up just once. The rearrangement links TRBV5-1 to TRBJ1-2; D gene uncertain. Germline CDR1 is SGHRS and CDR2 is YFSETQ. The CDR3 extends over 14 amino acids. Between the trimmed V and J ends, which lost 2 bases and 4 bases, there was a span of 12 bases. The CDR3 DNA sequence: TGCGCCAGCAGCTTATCAATGGCCCCCTATGGCTACACCTTC. This codes for CASSLSMAPYGYTF.